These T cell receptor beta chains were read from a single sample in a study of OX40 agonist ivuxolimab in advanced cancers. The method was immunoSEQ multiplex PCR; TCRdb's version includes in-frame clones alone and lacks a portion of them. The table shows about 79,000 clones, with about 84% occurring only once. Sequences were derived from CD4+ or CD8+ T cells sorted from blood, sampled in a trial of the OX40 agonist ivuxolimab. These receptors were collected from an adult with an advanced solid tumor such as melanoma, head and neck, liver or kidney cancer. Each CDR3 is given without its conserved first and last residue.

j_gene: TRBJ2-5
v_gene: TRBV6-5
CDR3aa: ASSYSKASGVETQY

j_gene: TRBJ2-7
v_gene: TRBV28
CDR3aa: ASSFRGRELN

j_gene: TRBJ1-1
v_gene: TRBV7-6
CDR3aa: ASSLGQLNTEAF

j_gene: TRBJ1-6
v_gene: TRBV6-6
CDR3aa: ASSWQGAPPLH

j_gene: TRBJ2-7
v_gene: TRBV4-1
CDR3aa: ASSQVTVGEQY

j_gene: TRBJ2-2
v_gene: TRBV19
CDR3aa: ASSRQYTGELF

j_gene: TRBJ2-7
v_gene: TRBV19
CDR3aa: ASSKAGTPTYEQY

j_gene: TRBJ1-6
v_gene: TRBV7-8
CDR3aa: ASSLDGRRILGPNSPLH

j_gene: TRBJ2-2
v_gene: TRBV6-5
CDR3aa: ASKGLDTGELF

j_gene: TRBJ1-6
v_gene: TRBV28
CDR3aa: ASSFGPKISPLH

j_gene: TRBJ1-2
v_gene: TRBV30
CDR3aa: AWSSNGASNYGYT

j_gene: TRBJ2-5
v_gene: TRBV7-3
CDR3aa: ASSALTSGEKRETQY